This paragraph covers one TCR beta chain sequence. Its antigen remains unknown. The data derive from a study of OX40 agonist ivuxolimab in advanced cancers. Across the study: Dosing consisted of intravenous ivuxolimab at 0.01 to 10 mg/kg every 2 weeks. Eligibility admitted prior anti-PD-1, anti-PD-L1 or anti-CTLA-4 therapy; around 41% had some. The study, taken as a whole, reports: Clones of CD4+ and CD8+ blood T cells grew by week 6 at doses of 0.1 to 3.0 mg/kg.

In germline, CDR1 is SNHLY, CDR2 FYNNEI. The V gene lost 4 bases and the J gene lost 4 bases, with 5 bases spanning the gap. The CDR3 loop spans 12 amino acids. TCRdb keeps only in-frame clones here, not all; method: immunoSEQ multiplex PCR. In the table there are approximately 96,000 clones, 90% of which are singletons. V usage is TRBV2 and J usage is TRBJ1-3; D not resolved. Specimen: CD4+ or CD8+ T cells sorted from blood, collected in a trial of the OX40 agonist ivuxolimab. This clonotype was obtained from an adult with an advanced solid tumor such as melanoma, head and neck, liver or kidney cancer. CDR3 sequence reads: CASSVIGNTIYF. DNA of the CDR3: TGTGCCAGCAGTGTAATAGGAAACACCATATATTTT.